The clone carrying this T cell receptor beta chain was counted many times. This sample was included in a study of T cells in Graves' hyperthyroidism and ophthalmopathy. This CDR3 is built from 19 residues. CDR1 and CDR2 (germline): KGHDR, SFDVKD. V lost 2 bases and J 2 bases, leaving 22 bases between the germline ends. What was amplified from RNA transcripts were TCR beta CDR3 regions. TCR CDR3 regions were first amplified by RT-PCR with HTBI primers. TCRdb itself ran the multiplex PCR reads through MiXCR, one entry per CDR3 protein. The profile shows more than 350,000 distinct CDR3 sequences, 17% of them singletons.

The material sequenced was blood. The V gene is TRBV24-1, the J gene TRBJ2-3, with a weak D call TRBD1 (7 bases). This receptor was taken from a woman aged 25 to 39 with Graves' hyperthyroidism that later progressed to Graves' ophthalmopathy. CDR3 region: CATSDSPGKTGTYTDTQYF. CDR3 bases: TGTGCCACCAGTGATTCCCCTGGCAAGACAGGGACTTACACAGATACGCAGTATTTT.